The 25 T cell receptor beta chains in this list originate from one sample, sequenced in a study of cytomegalovirus exposure and HLA in healthy donors. PCR was performed using 60 Vbeta and 13 Jbeta primers. Assay used: immunoSEQ multiplex PCR; TCRdb lists only in-frame clones, some missing. The table includes fewer than 120,000 clones, about 80% detected once. Sequenced input: PBMCs. The receptors come from a woman in her sixties in good health and CMV-seropositive.

This clone was seen a single time. The V and J genes are TRBV5-1 and TRBJ2-7, with D perhaps TRBD2 (6 bases). The CDR3 extends over 16 amino acids. The germline V and J ends were trimmed by 1 base and 4 bases, with 18 bases remaining between them. CDR1 SGHRS and CDR2 YFSETQ come from the germline V gene. CDR3 protein: CASSLYIGRGEYEQYF. In DNA, the CDR3 is TGCGCCAGCAGCTTGTATATCGGGCGGGGAGAATACGAGCAGTACTTC.

This clone was seen just once. The gene calls are TRBV7-9 and TRBJ2-1; 9 positions match TRBD2. The V segment lost 7 bases and the J segment 2 bases; nucleotides outside the gene matches: 18. Germline V gene sequence: CDR1 SEHNR, CDR2 FQNEAQ (reference sequence). This CDR3 contains 19 residues. The CDR3 region has the DNA TGTGCCAGCATCGCCTCTCCGGGACTAGCAATAAACCCCTACAATGAGCAGTTCTTC. This encodes CASIASPGLAINPYNEQFF.

The chain combines TRBV18 with TRBJ2-3; possibly TRBD2 for D (5 bases). Deletions cut 6 bases from V and 5 bases from J, with 12 bases between. This CDR3 is built from 13 residues. Germline lookup yields CDR1 KGHSH and CDR2 LQKENI. The CDR3 spells CASSTGMGDTQYF. CDR3 DNA: TGTGCCAGCTCTACGGGAATGGGAGATACGCAGTATTTT.

This clone was detected only a few times. The chain links TRBV27 to TRBJ2-3; TRBD2 matches at 8 bases. This CDR3 has 17 residues. Germline loops: CDR1 MNHEY, CDR2 SMNVEV (reference sequence). The junction had 12 bases not matched to a gene; V was cut back by 3 bases and J by 4 bases. CDR3 in DNA: TGTGCCAGCAGTTTCTTCGGGAGGGCGGGTGGGGCAGATACGCAGTATTTT. Residues: CASSFFGRAGGADTQYF.

Only a few counts were recorded for this clone. V and J are TRBV5-5 and TRBJ2-3; 10 bases fit TRBD1. The germline V gene has CDR1 SGHKS and CDR2 YYEKEE (reference sequence). The CDR3 spans 16 residues. V shed 2 bases and J 4 bases; nucleotides not matched to a gene: 7. Written as DNA, the CDR3 is TGTGCCAGCAGCTTATCGGGACAGGGGTACTCAGATACGCAGTATTTT. This sequence encodes CASSLSGQGYSDTQYF. Full variable domain (missing parts from reference TRBV5-5 and TRBJ2-3): DAGVTQSPTHLIKTRGQQVTLRCSPISGHKSVSWYQQVLGQGPQFIFQYYEKEERGRGNFPDRFSARQFPNYSSELNVNALLLGDSALYLCASSLSGQGYSDTQYFGPGTRLTVL.

The chain combines TRBV19 with TRBJ2-4; a weak D match, TRBD1 (6 bases). The germline CDR1 and CDR2 sequences are LNHDA and SQIVND (reference sequence). The length of the CDR3 is 18 residues. Trimming left V 0 bases short and J 0 bases short, with 15 bases between. This chain's CDR3 is CASSIDQGRGLAKNIQYF. DNA for the CDR3: TGTGCCAGTAGTATAGATCAGGGAAGGGGGTTAGCCAAAAACATTCAGTACTTC.

The chain combines TRBV7-9 with TRBJ1-1; D is undetermined. Per germline, CDR1 SEHNR and CDR2 FQNEAQ (reference sequence). This CDR3 comprises 16 residues. Trimming took 2 bases from V and 0 from J, leaving 13 bases between them. CDR3 in amino acids: CASSLRGKGLNTEAFF. The CDR3 DNA follows: TGTGCCAGCAGCTTACGGGGTAAGGGCTTGAACACTGAAGCTTTCTTT.

V usage is TRBV27 and J usage is TRBJ1-6; TRBD1 is a possible D gene (6 bases). With 3 bases removed from V and 7 bases from J, the gap between germline ends came to 10 bases. There are 14 residues in the CDR3. The germline gives CDR1 MNHEY, CDR2 SMNVEV (reference sequence). Written as DNA, the CDR3 is TGTGCCAGCAGTTTGGGACAAGGAAATTCACCCCTCCACTTT. Its protein is CASSLGQGNSPLHF.

The rearrangement links TRBV10-2 to TRBJ2-7; 10 bases fit TRBD1. The germline V gene has CDR1 WSHSY and CDR2 SAAADI. The CDR3 length is 16 residues. V trimming: 7 bases; J trimming: 0 bases; junction bases outside the gene matches: 9. The CDR3, as DNA: TGCGCCAGCACCCCGGGACAGGGGTTCTCCTCCTACGAGCAGTACTTC. It yields the protein CASTPGQGFSSYEQYF.

The chain joins TRBV29-1 to TRBJ2-7, with 9 bases lining up with TRBD2. From germline, CDR1 is SQVTM and CDR2 ANQGSEA. V shed 5 bases and J 4 bases; nucleotides not matched to a gene: 6. This CDR3 contains 13 residues. CDR3 nucleotide sequence: TGCAGCGTTCGGCGGGAGGGCCGGTACGAGCAGTACTTC. This gives the protein CSVRREGRYEQYF.

This chain connects TRBV15 to TRBJ2-5; TRBD1 matches 7 bases. The CDR3 has 18 amino acids. Unmatched junction bases numbered 14, after V lost 1 base and J lost 3 bases. The germline CDR1 and CDR2 sequences are LNHNV and YYDKDF (reference sequence). Here the CDR3 DNA reads TGTGCCACCAGCAGAGGGACCTACAGGGGACCCCTAGAAGAGACCCAGTACTTC. This translates into CATSRGTYRGPLEETQYF.

The chain combines TRBV15 with TRBJ2-3; the D is unclear. The CDR3 loop spans 13 amino acids. Trimming cost V 5 bases and J 2 bases, with 8 bases left between them. Germline-derived CDR1 and CDR2 are LNHNV and YYDKDF (reference sequence). CDR3 sequence (DNA): TGTGCCACCAGCGATAGCAACACAGATACGCAGTATTTT. Its translation is CATSDSNTDTQYF.

The gene calls are TRBV7-2 and TRBJ2-2; 12 positions match TRBD2. The CDR3 spans 18 residues. J gave up 7 bases and V 0 bases, and 9 bases lay outside the gene matches. In germline, CDR1 is SGHTA, CDR2 FQGNSA. The CDR3 bases are TGTGCCAGCAGCTTAGCGCGGAGACTAGCGGGAGAGTTCGGGGAGCTGTTTTTT. This translates into CASSLARRLAGEFGELFF.

CDR3 sequence reads: CASGNRRYEQYF. The CDR3 DNA sequence: TGTGCCAGCGGCAACAGGCGGTACGAGCAGTACTTC. The V and J genes are TRBV2 and TRBJ2-7; a weak D match, TRBD1 (5 bases). CDR3 length equals 12 residues. V lost 8 bases and J lost 4, with 12 bases in between. The germline CDR1 and CDR2 sequences are SNHLY and FYNNEI.

This clone was counted between two and nine times. The J gene is TRBJ2-1, the V gene TRBV10-3; the match to TRBD2 covers 10 bases. Trimming took 5 bases from V and 7 from J; bases not matched to a gene: 8. CDR1 is ENHRY and CDR2 is SYGVKD in the germline V gene. CDR3 length: 15 amino acids. In DNA, the CDR3 is TGTGCCATCAGTCAAGCACTAGCGGGAAATAATGAGCAGTTCTTC. It specifies CAISQALAGNNEQFF.

The chain has TRBV7-2 and TRBJ2-3; possibly TRBD1 for D (5 bases). The CDR3 loop spans 15 amino acids. Per germline, CDR1 SGHTA and CDR2 FQGNSA. Trimming removed 2 bases from V and 0 bases from J, with 9 bases in between. This CDR3 reads CASSLFDSSTDTQYF. The DNA for the CDR3 is TGTGCCAGCAGCTTATTTGACAGCAGCACAGATACGCAGTATTTT.

The chain couples TRBV6-5 to TRBJ1-2; no clear D gene. This CDR3 has 14 residues. Germline values: CDR1 MNHEY, CDR2 SVGAGI. V was clipped by 3 bases and J by 4 bases, with 12 bases between them. CDR3 loop: CASSYLRLGYGYTF. Written as DNA, the CDR3 is TGTGCCAGCAGTTATCTCAGGCTCGGCTATGGCTACACCTTC.

In regard to this clone: Other DNA sequences from this sample encode an identical CDR3 as well. This sequence joins TRBV19 and TRBJ1-1; maybe TRBD1 (6 bases). CDR3 length equals 14 residues. Germline V gene lookup returns CDR1 LNHDA and CDR2 SQIVND (reference sequence). Between the trimmed V and J ends, which lost 7 bases and 5 bases, there was a span of 17 bases. The CDR3 DNA sequence: TGTGCCAGTACCTTGTACAGGGACGGTACTGAAGCTTTCTTT. Amino acids: CASTLYRDGTEAFF.

The J gene is TRBJ1-4, the V gene TRBV5-1; no firm D call. This CDR3 comprises 14 residues. Germline V gene data show CDR1 as SGHRS and CDR2 as YFSETQ. V dropped 4 bases and J dropped 3 bases, with 10 bases sitting between them. CDR3 bases: TGCGCCAGCAGCGGCGGCGAGTCTAATGAAAAACTGTTTTTT. Translated, it gives CASSGGESNEKLFF.

CDR3 in amino acids: CASSRRGRGGSGANVLTF. The CDR3 bases are TGTGCCAGTAGTAGGCGAGGCCGGGGGGGCTCTGGGGCCAACGTCCTGACTTTC. The chain has TRBV19 and TRBJ2-6; 8 bases map to TRBD2. Per the germline V gene, CDR1 is LNHDA and CDR2 is SQIVND (reference sequence). V lost 4 bases and J lost 0; bases outside the gene matches: 8. The CDR3 is 18 residues long.

The chain carries TRBV18 and TRBJ2-6; D possibly corresponds to TRBD1 (5 bases). The CDR3 sequence is 14 residues long. Germline V lookup: CDR1 KGHSH, CDR2 LQKENI. V was trimmed by 8 bases and J by 0 bases, leaving 8 bases between them. For the CDR3, the DNA is TGTGCCAGCCTAGGGGACTCTGGGGCCAACGTCCTGACTTTC. Its protein is CASLGDSGANVLTF.

The chain's CDR3 is CASSSDRRSYEQYF. CDR3 nucleotides: TGTGCCAGCAGTTCTGACAGGAGATCCTACGAGCAGTACTTC. The V call is TRBV6-5, the J call TRBJ2-7, with D perhaps TRBD1 (6 bases). CDR3 length: 14 amino acids. The V and J ends lost 4 bases and 1 base respectively, with 11 bases between them. Germline V CDR1 and CDR2: MNHEY, SVGAGI.

This chain connects TRBV7-3 to TRBJ2-1; 13 nucleotides line up with TRBD2. V shed 6 bases, J shed 8 bases, and the junction held 7 bases outside the gene matches. The germline V gene encodes CDR1 SGHTA and CDR2 FQGTGA. This CDR3 is built from 15 residues. The CDR3 DNA reads TGTGCCAGCAGGGGGACTAGCGGGGTCCATGATGAGCAGTTCTTC. Residues: CASRGTSGVHDEQFF.

The chain joins TRBV9 to TRBJ1-4, with TRBD1 matching 10 bases. Losses at the gene ends were 2 bases for V and 1 base for J; bases not matched to a gene: 5. This CDR3 comprises 17 residues. Looked up from germline, CDR1 is SGDLS and CDR2 is YYNGEE. This CDR3 is CASSVRTGGGTNEKLFF. The CDR3 nucleotides are TGTGCCAGCAGCGTGAGGACAGGGGGAGGAACTAATGAAAAACTGTTTTTT.

This clone appeared once. The CDR3 reads CSATTGDGNTIYF. The CDR3, as DNA: TGCAGCGCCACGACAGGAGATGGAAACACCATATATTTT. The chain recombines TRBV29-1 with TRBJ1-3; tentative D call: TRBD1 (6 bases). V lost 7 bases and J 3 bases, leaving 13 bases between the germline ends. There are 13 residues in the CDR3. Germline-derived CDR1 and CDR2 are SQVTM and ANQGSEA.